These 20 T cell receptor beta chains share one sample of origin, sequenced in a study of T-cell reconstitution after alpha-beta-depleted transplantation in children. A TCRbeta library incorporating unique molecular identifiers was prepared. TCRdb used MiXCR to reprocess the PCR reads, holding one entry per CDR3 protein. Among hundreds of thousands of distinct CDR3 sequences listed, more than 9% were seen once. The specimen was PBMCs from the stem cell graft donor, collected from the stem cell graft. These receptors all come from a human donor who donated a stem cell graft to a child with acute myeloid leukemia.

This chain connects TRBV7-3 to TRBJ2-5; TRBD2 agrees at 9 bases. Germline-derived CDR1 and CDR2 are SGHTA and FQGTGA. V lost 8 bases, J lost 1 base, and 17 bases stayed unmatched. The CDR3 runs to 18 residues. The CDR3 reads CASCLTDRTSGLQETQYF. In DNA, the CDR3 is TGTGCCAGCTGTTTAACGGACAGAACTAGCGGGCTCCAAGAGACCCAGTACTTC.

CDR3 bases: TGCAGCGTTGAAGATCGGACGGGGAACACCGGGGAGCTGTTTTTT. This gives the protein CSVEDRTGNTGELFF. This chain joins TRBV29-1 and TRBJ2-2; no firm D call. Germline-derived CDR1 and CDR2 are SQVTM and ANQGSEA. CDR3 length equals 15 residues. V gave up 0 bases and J gave up 1 base, with 9 bases separating them.

This clonotype was seen a handful of times. The J gene is TRBJ2-1, the V gene TRBV7-9; a possible D gene is TRBD1 (6 bases). The V end lost 3 bases, the J end lost 6 bases, and 12 bases lay between the germline ends. Germline values: CDR1 SEHNR, CDR2 FQNEAQ (reference sequence). The CDR3 has 14 residues. CDR3 nucleotide sequence: TGTGCCAGCAGCTTTACAGGGAAGGGCAATGAGCAGTTCTTC. Its translation: CASSFTGKGNEQFF.

This clonotype was picked up a small number of times. V is TRBV2 and J is TRBJ2-3; D is unresolved. The CDR3 is made up of 13 amino acids. Between the trimmed V and J ends, which lost 1 base and 6 bases, there was a span of 8 bases. CDR1 SNHLY and CDR2 FYNNEI come from the germline V gene. CDR3 loop: CASSEGGVDTQYF. CDR3 DNA: TGTGCCAGCAGTGAAGGAGGTGTGGATACGCAGTATTTT.

The J gene is TRBJ2-3, the V gene TRBV5-1; 11 nucleotides match TRBD2. V lost 2 bases to trimming and J lost 4 bases; unmatched junction nucleotides: 6. The germline gives CDR1 SGHRS, CDR2 YFSETQ. This CDR3 spans 16 amino acids. CDR3 nucleotides: TGCGCCAGCAGCTTTACTAGCGGGAGTGGATCAGATACGCAGTATTTT. Translated: CASSFTSGSGSDTQYF.

This clonotype was found many times. The V gene is TRBV6-4, the J gene TRBJ1-6, with TRBD1 matching over 9 bases. Germline V gene data show CDR1 as MRHNA and CDR2 as SNTAGT. The CDR3 consists of 16 residues. The V gene end was trimmed by 7 bases and the J gene end by 3 bases; junction bases not matched to a gene: 7. The CDR3 loop reads CASTKQGASYNSPLHF. The CDR3 DNA sequence: TGTGCCAGCACCAAACAGGGGGCAAGCTATAATTCACCCCTCCACTTT.

The chain carries TRBV4-2 and TRBJ1-5; the D is unclear. Germline CDR1 and CDR2: LGHNA and YNFKEQ. CDR3 length: 16 residues. Trimming left V 0 bases short and J 8 bases short, with 17 bases between. This CDR3 reads CASSQEETAGFEPQHF. In DNA, the CDR3 is TGTGCCAGCAGCCAAGAAGAAACGGCGGGCTTTGAGCCCCAGCATTTT.

This clonotype was seen ten or more times. J is TRBJ2-3 and V is TRBV5-1; tentatively, D is TRBD1 (5 bases). V lost 3 bases and J 0 bases, leaving 11 bases between the germline ends. Germline V gene lookup returns CDR1 SGHRS and CDR2 YFSETQ. This CDR3 has 15 amino acids. CDR3 coding DNA: TGCGCCAGCAGCTCGGCTAGGGGTAGCACAGATACGCAGTATTTT. Translated, it gives CASSSARGSTDTQYF.

The J gene is TRBJ2-3, the V gene TRBV12-5; 13 positions match TRBD2. This CDR3 has 17 residues. V was clipped by 1 base and J by 4 bases; unmatched bases: 5. Germline V gives CDR1 LGHNT, CDR2 FRNRAP. CDR3 protein: CASGLGTSGRGADTQYF. CDR3 nucleotides: TGTGCTAGTGGTTTGGGGACTAGCGGGAGAGGGGCAGATACGCAGTATTTT.

This clonotype was detected a few times. The chain employs TRBV7-2 and TRBJ1-4; 9 nucleotides match TRBD1. The V segment lost 8 bases and the J segment 5 bases; nucleotides outside the gene matches: 3. CDR3 length: 13 amino acids. Germline assignment: CDR1 SGHTA and CDR2 FQGNSA. CDR3 DNA sequence: TGTGCCAGCGGGGACAGGGTAAATGAAAAACTGTTTTTT. Protein: CASGDRVNEKLFF.

The table lists this clonotype with many counts. The J gene is TRBJ2-3, the V gene TRBV5-1, with TRBD2 matching over 9 bases. The V segment lost 3 bases and the J segment 6 bases; nucleotides outside the gene matches: 8. Germline CDR1 SGHRS, CDR2 YFSETQ. The CDR3 totals 15 residues. In DNA, the CDR3 is TGCGCCAGCAGCTCGTTAGCGGGAGAGCAGGATACGCAGTATTTT. Protein product: CASSSLAGEQDTQYF. Full variable domain (missing parts from reference TRBV5-1 and TRBJ2-3): KAGVTQTPRYLIKTRGQQVTLSCSPISGHRSVSWYQQTPGQGLQFLFEYFSETQRNKGNFPGRFSGRQFSNSRSEMNVSTLELGDSALYLCASSSLAGEQDTQYFGPGTRLTVL.

This clonotype was seen more than once but under ten times. This sequence joins TRBV6-5 and TRBJ2-7; 7 nucleotides line up with TRBD2. The CDR3 covers 15 residues. V gave up 0 bases and J gave up 3 bases; unmatched junction bases: 5. The germline V gene has CDR1 MNHEY and CDR2 SVGAGI. CDR3 nucleotides: TGTGCCAGCAGTTACTCGAAGGGACTAAACTACGAGCAGTACTTC. Encoded protein: CASSYSKGLNYEQYF.

The chain links TRBV12-3 or TRBV12-4 to TRBJ2-7; D unclear. The CDR3 consists of 13 residues. The V end was cut by 6 bases, the J end by 0 bases, with 9 bases between. The CDR3 region is CASSPDFSYEQYF. CDR3 coding DNA: TGTGCCAGCAGCCCCGACTTCTCCTACGAGCAGTACTTC.

This clonotype was detected many times. The V call is TRBV27, the J call TRBJ2-3; 13 bases agree with TRBD2. The CDR3 consists of 15 residues. Germline loops: CDR1 MNHEY, CDR2 SMNVEV (reference sequence). The V segment lost 6 bases and the J segment 4 bases; nucleotides outside the gene matches: 4. CDR3 protein: CASRGTSGNSDTQYF. In DNA form, the CDR3 reads TGTGCCAGCAGGGGGACTAGCGGGAATTCAGATACGCAGTATTTT.

This clonotype came up a few times. V and J are TRBV27 and TRBJ1-1, with D hard to call. This CDR3 region has 13 residues. The germline V gene encodes CDR1 MNHEY and CDR2 SMNVEV (reference sequence). Trimming pared 0 bases from V and 5 bases from J, leaving 7 bases between. The CDR3 spells CASSLSGATEAFF. The CDR3 bases are TGTGCCAGCAGTTTATCAGGAGCGACTGAAGCTTTCTTT.

The chain employs TRBV29-1 and TRBJ2-7, with D perhaps TRBD1 (6 bases). V shed 4 bases and J shed 6 bases, with 13 bases lying between them. Per germline, CDR1 SQVTM and CDR2 ANQGSEA. The CDR3 covers 12 residues. The chain's CDR3 is CSVARGMGEQYF. The CDR3 DNA reads TGCAGCGTTGCCAGGGGTATGGGCGAGCAGTACTTC.

The chain is built from TRBV25-1 and TRBJ1-6; no reliable D call. Germline values: CDR1 MGHDK, CDR2 SYGVNS. This CDR3 has 12 amino acids. V lost 5 bases to trimming and J lost 10 bases, with 9 bases between them. The CDR3 spells CASSSPGSPLHF. CDR3 nucleotide sequence: TGTGCCAGCAGTTCTCCGGGGTCACCCCTCCACTTT.

This clonotype came up many times. This chain links TRBV29-1 with TRBJ2-2, with D tentatively TRBD1 (5 bases). The CDR3 has 17 amino acids. Germline lookup yields CDR1 SQVTM and CDR2 ANQGSEA. Trimming removed 2 bases from V and 2 bases from J, with 18 bases in between. CDR3 nucleotides: TGCAGCGTTGAAAGGCTAGGCAGGGTGTTTAACACCGGGGAGCTGTTTTTT. Translating gives CSVERLGRVFNTGELFF.

On this clonotype: Possible read error: a much larger clone is one base away. V gene TRBV7-2 combines with J gene TRBJ2-3; no reliable D call. Germline V gene sequence: CDR1 SGHTA, CDR2 FQGNSA. This CDR3 comprises 12 residues. Trimming cost V 2 bases and J 4 bases, with 4 bases left between them. In nucleotides, the CDR3 is TGTGCCAGCAGCTTAATAGCAGATACGCAGTATTTT. The encoded protein is CASSLIADTQYF.

The rearrangement links TRBV9 to TRBJ2-1, with D perhaps TRBD2 (5 bases). CDR1 is SGDLS, CDR2 YYNGEE, per germline. Trimming shortened V by 4 bases and J by 9 bases, and 20 bases separated the two germline ends. CDR3 length equals 15 residues. The chain's CDR3 is CASSPDGGRAGEQFF. In DNA form, the CDR3 reads TGTGCCAGCAGCCCAGACGGCGGGCGGGCCGGTGAGCAGTTCTTC.